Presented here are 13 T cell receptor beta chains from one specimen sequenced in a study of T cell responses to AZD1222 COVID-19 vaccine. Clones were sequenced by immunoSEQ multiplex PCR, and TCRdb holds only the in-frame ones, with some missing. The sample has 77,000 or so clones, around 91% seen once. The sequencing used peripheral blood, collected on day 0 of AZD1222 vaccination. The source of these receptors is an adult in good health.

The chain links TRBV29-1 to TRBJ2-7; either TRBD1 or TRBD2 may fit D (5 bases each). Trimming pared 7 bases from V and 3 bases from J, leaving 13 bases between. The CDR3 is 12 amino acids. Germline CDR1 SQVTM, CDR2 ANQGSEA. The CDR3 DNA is TGCAGCGACCATGGGGGTAGCTACGAGCAGTACTTC. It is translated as CSDHGGSYEQYF.

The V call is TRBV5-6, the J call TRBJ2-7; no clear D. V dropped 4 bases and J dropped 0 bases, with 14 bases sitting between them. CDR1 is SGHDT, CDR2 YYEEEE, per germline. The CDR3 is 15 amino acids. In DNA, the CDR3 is TGTGCCAGCAGCCCCCCTTCTTGGAACTCCTACGAGCAGTACTTC. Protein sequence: CASSPPSWNSYEQYF.

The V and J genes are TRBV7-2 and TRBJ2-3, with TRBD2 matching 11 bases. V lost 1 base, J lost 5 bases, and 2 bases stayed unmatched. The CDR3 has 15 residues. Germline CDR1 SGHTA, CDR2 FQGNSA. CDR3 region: CASSLDGTSGDTQYF. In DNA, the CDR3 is TGTGCCAGCAGCTTAGACGGGACTAGCGGAGATACGCAGTATTTT.

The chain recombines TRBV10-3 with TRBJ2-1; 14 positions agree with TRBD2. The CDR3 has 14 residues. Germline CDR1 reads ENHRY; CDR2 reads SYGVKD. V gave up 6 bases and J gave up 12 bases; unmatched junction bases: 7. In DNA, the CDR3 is TGTGCCATCAGGGGGACTAGCGGGAGTGACGTGCAGTTCTTC. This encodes CAIRGTSGSDVQFF.

DNA for the CDR3: TGTGCCAGCAGGGACGGGGTGGCAGAGACCCAGTACTTC. It specifies CASRDGVAETQYF. The chain couples TRBV5-5 to TRBJ2-5; a possible D gene is TRBD2 (5 bases). CDR3 length: 13 amino acids. The V and J ends lost 5 bases and 4 bases respectively, with 12 bases between them. CDR1 and CDR2 (germline): SGHKS, YYEKEE (reference sequence).

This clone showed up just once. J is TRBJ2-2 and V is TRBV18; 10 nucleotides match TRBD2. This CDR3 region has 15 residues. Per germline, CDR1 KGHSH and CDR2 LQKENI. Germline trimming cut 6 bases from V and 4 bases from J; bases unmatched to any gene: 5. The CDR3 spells CASSGPSGSTGELFF. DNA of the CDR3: TGTGCCAGCTCTGGGCCTAGCGGGAGCACCGGGGAGCTGTTTTTT.

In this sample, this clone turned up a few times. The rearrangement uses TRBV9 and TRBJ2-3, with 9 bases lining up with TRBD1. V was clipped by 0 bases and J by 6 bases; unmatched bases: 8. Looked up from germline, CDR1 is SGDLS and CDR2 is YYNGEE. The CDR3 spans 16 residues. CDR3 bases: TGTGCCAGCAGCGTAGACCTAACAGGGGGCAGGGATACGCAGTATTTT. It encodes CASSVDLTGGRDTQYF.

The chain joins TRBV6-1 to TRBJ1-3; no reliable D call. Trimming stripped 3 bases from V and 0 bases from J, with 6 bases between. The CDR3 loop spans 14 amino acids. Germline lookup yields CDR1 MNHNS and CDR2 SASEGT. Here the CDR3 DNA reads TGTGCCAGCAGTGACAGTTCCTCTGGAAACACCATATATTTT. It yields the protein CASSDSSSGNTIYF.

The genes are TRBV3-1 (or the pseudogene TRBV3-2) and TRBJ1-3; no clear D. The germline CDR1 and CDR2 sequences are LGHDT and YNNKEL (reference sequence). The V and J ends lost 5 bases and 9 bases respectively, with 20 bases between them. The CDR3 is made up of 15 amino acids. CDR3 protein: CASSAAAAGSGTIYF. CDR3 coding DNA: TGTGCCAGCAGCGCGGCGGCGGCGGGTTCGGGCACCATATATTTT.

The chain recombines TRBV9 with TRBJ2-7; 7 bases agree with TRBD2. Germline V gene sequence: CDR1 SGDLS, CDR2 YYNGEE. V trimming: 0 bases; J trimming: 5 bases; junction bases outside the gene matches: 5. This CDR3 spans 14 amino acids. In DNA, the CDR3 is TGTGCCAGCAGCGTAGCGGGAGGCACAGACGAGCAGTACTTC. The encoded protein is CASSVAGGTDEQYF.

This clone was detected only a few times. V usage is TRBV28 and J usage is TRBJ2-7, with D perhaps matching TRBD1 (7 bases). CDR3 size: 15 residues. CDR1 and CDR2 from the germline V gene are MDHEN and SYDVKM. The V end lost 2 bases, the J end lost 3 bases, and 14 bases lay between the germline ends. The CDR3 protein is CASSLRAGGLYEQYF. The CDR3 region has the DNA TGTGCCAGCAGTTTAAGGGCAGGGGGACTCTACGAGCAGTACTTC.

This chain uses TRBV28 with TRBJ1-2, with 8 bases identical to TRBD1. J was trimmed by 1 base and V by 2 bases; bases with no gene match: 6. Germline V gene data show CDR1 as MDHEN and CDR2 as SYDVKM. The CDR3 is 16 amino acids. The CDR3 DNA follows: TGTGCCAGCAGTTTACCCCAGGGGGCTATTAACTATGGCTACACCTTC. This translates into CASSLPQGAINYGYTF.

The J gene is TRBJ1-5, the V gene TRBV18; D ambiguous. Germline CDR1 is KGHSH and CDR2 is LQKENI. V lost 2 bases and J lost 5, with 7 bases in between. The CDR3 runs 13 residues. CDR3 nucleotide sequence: TGTGCCAGCTCACCAGGGATGGATCAGCCCCAGCATTTT. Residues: CASSPGMDQPQHF. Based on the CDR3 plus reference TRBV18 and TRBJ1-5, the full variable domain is NAGVMQNPRHLVRRRGQEARLRCSPMKGHSHVYWYRQLPEEGLKFMVYLQKENIIDESGMPKERFSAEFPKEGPSILRIQQVVRGDSAAYFCASSPGMDQPQHFGDGTRLSIL.